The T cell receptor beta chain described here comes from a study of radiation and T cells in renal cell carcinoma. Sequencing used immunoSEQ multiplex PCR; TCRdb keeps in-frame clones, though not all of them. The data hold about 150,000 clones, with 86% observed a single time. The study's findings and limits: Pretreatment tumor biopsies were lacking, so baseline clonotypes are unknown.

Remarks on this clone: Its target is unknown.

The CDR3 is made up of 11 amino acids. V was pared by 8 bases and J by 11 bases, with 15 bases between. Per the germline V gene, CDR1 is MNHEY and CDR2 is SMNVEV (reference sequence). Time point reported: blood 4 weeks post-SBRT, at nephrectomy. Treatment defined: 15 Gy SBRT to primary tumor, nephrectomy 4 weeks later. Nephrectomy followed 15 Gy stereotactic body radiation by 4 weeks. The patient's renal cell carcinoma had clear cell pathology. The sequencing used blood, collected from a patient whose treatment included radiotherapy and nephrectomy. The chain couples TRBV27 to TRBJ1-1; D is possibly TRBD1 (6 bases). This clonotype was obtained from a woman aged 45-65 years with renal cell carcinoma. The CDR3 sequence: CASGGSGAAFF. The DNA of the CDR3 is TGTGCCAGCGGGGGTTCGGGGGCCGCTTTCTTT.